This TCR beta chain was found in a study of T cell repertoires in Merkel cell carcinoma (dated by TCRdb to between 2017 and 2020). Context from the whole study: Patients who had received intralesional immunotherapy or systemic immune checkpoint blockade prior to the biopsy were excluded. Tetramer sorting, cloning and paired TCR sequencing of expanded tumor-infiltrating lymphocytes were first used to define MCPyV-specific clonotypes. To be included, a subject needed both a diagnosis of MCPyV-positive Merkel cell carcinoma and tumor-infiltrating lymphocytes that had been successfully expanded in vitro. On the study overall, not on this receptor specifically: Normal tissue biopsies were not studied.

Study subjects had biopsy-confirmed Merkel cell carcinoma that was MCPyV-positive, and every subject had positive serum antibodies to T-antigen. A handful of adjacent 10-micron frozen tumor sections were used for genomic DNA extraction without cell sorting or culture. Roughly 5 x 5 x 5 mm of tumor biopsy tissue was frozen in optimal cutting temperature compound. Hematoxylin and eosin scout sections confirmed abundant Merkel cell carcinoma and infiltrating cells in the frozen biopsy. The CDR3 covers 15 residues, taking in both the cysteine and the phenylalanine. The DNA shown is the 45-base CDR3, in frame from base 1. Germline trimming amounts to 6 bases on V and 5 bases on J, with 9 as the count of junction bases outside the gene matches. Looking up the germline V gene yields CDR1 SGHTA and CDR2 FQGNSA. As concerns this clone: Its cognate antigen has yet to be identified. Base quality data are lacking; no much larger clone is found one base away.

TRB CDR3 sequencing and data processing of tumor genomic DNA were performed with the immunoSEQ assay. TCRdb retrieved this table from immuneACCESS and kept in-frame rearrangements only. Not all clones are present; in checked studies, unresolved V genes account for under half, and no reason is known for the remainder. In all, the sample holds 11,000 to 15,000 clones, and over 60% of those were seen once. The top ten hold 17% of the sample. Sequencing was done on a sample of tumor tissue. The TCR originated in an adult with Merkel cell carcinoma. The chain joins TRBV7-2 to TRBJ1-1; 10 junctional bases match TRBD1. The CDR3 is CASSLTWTGGTEAFF. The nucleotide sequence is TGTGCCAGCAGTTTAACCTGGACAGGGGGGACTGAAGCTTTCTTT.